These T cell receptor beta chains were read from a single sample in a study of blood T cell repertoires in COVID-19. The table came from immunoSEQ multiplex PCR; TCRdb's copy has only in-frame clones and leaves some out. The table has hundreds of thousands of clones, about nine tenths seen once. Sequenced material: PBMCs or T cells enriched from blood (not recorded which). These receptor sequences come from a man aged 45-65 years who had been exposed to COVID-19. Each CDR3 is given with its conserved first and last residue. A D gene is named only where the DNA matches it firmly. Some rows have no size entry. The others give once, few or many, or a class for an expanded clone.

TGTGCCAGCAACCCACGGGGGAAGAACACCGGGGAGCTGTTTTTT,CASNPRGKNTGELFF,.,.,TRBJ2-2,TRBV28,15
TGTGCCAGCAGTTACCCGGGTGACTCTGGAAACACCATATATTTT,CASSYPGDSGNTIYF,.,.,TRBJ1-3,TRBV6-6,15
TGTGCCCGCCGCGGGGGGCGTCTAGCGGGGGTAGAGACCCAGTACTTC,CARRGGRLAGVETQYF,TRBD2,.,TRBJ2-5,TRBV9,16
TGTGCCACCAGTGATCATACAGGGGGGGGCTACAATGAGCAGTTCTTC,CATSDHTGGGYNEQFF,.,.,TRBJ2-1,TRBV24-1,16
TGCAGCGCAACTACGGGGGGTAGCACTGAAGCTTTCTTT,CSATTGGSTEAFF,.,once,TRBJ1-1,TRBV29-1,13
TGTGCCAGCAGCTTAGAAGGGGCTATGAACACTGAAGCTTTCTTT,CASSLEGAMNTEAFF,.,.,TRBJ1-1,TRBV7-6,15
TGTGCCACCAGCAGAGCTTGGGGACAGGGGACCGGCGGGGAGCTGTTTTTT,CATSRAWGQGTGGELFF,TRBD1,.,TRBJ2-2,TRBV15,17
TGTGCCAGCAGTTTCCGGGACTTCCGGGGCAATCAGCCCCAGCATTTT,CASSFRDFRGNQPQHF,.,.,TRBJ1-5,TRBV28,16
TGTGCCAGCACCTCCTATGGGCTAGCGGGAACGAGAGCAACCACAGATACGCAGTATTTT,CASTSYGLAGTRATTDTQYF,TRBD2,.,TRBJ2-3,TRBV28,20
TGTGCCAGCAGTCCTCGACAGTCGCACAGCCCCCAGCATTTT,CASSPRQSHSPQHF,.,.,TRBJ1-5,TRBV5-6,14
TGTGCCAGCAGTGATGGGACAGGCGAGCAGTACTTC,CASSDGTGEQYF,TRBD1,.,TRBJ2-7,TRBV6-1,12
TGTGCCAGCAGTGAGCGAGCTGAACCCAAATACTATGGCTACACCTTC,CASSERAEPKYYGYTF,.,.,TRBJ1-2,TRBV6-1,16
TGTGCCAGCCACCAGACAGCCTATGGCTACACCTTC,CASHQTAYGYTF,.,.,TRBJ1-2,TRBV6-5,12
TGCGCCAGCAGCTTGTTGGCATCGGGGACCTACAATGAGCAGTTCTTC,CASSLLASGTYNEQFF,.,.,TRBJ2-1,TRBV5-1,16
TGTGCCAGCAGAAAGGGGTTTTCATCTCCTGGCTACACCTTC,CASRKGFSSPGYTF,.,.,TRBJ1-2,TRBV7-9,14
TGCGCCAGCAGCCTCTCGGGTCTAGCCCTATCCGGGGAGCTGTTTTTT,CASSLSGLALSGELFF,.,.,TRBJ2-2,TRBV5-1,16
TGTGCCAGCAGACTAGCTCCGGGCTACGAGCAGTACTTC,CASRLAPGYEQYF,.,.,TRBJ2-7,TRBV6-5,13
TGTGCCATCAGTGGACAGGGGGAGGGCATGGAGACCCAGTACTTC,CAISGQGEGMETQYF,TRBD1,.,TRBJ2-5,TRBV10-3,15
TGTGCCAGCAGCTTGGGTGGGGGGAGTAATGAAAAACTGTTTTTT,CASSLGGGSNEKLFF,.,.,TRBJ1-4,TRBV5-4,15
TGTGCCACCAGTGATTCACCTGGTGCTAGCGGTCACTCCTACAATGAGCAGTTCTTC,CATSDSPGASGHSYNEQFF,TRBD2,.,TRBJ2-1,TRBV24-1,19
TGTGCCAGCAGCCCCCGACAGGGTGACTATGGCTACACCTTC,CASSPRQGDYGYTF,TRBD1,.,TRBJ1-2,TRBV7-2,14
TGTGCCAGCAGCGGACAGGGCACTAATGAAAAACTGTTTTTT,CASSGQGTNEKLFF,TRBD1,.,TRBJ1-4,TRBV2,14
TGTGCCAGCAGTCCGTCCAGACCACAGGGGGCTCAGACAGATACGCAGTATTTT,CASSPSRPQGAQTDTQYF,TRBD1,.,TRBJ2-3,TRBV27,18
TGCGCCAGCAGCTCGACAGGGGCGGATCTCGAGCAGTACTTC,CASSSTGADLEQYF,TRBD1,.,TRBJ2-7,TRBV5-1,14
TGTGCCAGTTCTGCGGATCCGGAAAAACTGTTTTTT,CASSADPEKLFF,.,.,TRBJ1-4,TRBV28,12
TGTGCCAGCAGGAAGGGGGCTAGCAATCAGCCCCAGCATTTT,CASRKGASNQPQHF,TRBD1,.,TRBJ1-5,TRBV27,14
TGCGCCAGCAGCGGAACAGGGAGTTTAAAAGATGGCTACACCTTC,CASSGTGSLKDGYTF,.,.,TRBJ1-2,TRBV5-1,15
TGCGCCAGCAGCTCCCGGACAGGGGACCACGAGCAGTACTTC,CASSSRTGDHEQYF,TRBD1,.,TRBJ2-7,TRBV5-1,14
TGTGCCAGTAGTTTAGACAGGGCGGGGACAGATACGCAGTATTTT,CASSLDRAGTDTQYF,.,.,TRBJ2-3,TRBV19,15
TGTGCCAGTAGTATGGGACACTTCTATGGCTACACCTTC,CASSMGHFYGYTF,.,.,TRBJ1-2,TRBV19,13
TGCGCCAGCAGCTTGACCAGGGCGCCTTACTACGAGCAGTACTTC,CASSLTRAPYYEQYF,.,.,TRBJ2-7,TRBV5-1,15